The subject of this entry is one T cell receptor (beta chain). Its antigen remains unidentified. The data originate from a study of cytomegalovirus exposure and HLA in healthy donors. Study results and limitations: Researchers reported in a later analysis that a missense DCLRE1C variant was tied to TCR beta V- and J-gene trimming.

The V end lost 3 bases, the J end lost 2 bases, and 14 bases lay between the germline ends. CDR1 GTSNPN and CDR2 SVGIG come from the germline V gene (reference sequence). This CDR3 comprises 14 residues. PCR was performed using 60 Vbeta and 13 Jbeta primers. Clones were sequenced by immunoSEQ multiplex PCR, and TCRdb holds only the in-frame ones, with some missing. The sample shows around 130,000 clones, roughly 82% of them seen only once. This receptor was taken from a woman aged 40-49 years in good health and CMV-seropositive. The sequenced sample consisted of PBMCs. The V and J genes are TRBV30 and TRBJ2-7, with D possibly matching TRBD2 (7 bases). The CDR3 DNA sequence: TGTGCCTGGAGGGGGGGGGCGCCTGCCTACGAGCAGTACTTC. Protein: CAWRGGAPAYEQYF.